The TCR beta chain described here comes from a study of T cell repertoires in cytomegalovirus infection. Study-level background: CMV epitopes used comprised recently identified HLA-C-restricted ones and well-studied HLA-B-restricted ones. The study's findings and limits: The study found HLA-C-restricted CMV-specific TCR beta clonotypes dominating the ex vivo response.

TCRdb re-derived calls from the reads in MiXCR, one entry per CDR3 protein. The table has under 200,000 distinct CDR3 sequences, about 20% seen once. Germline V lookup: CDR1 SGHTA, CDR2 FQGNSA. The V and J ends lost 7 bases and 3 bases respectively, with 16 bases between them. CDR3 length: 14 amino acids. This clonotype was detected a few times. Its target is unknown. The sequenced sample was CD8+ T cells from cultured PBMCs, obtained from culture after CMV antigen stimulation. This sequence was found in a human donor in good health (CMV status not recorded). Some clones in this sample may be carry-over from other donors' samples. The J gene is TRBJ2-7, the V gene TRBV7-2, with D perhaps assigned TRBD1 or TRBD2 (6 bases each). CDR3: CASNPSGGHYEQYF. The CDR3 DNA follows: TGTGCCAGCAACCCCTCCGGGGGCCACTACGAGCAGTACTTC. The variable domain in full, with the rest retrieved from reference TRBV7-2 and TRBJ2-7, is GAGVSQSPSNKVTEKGKDVELRCDPISGHTALYWYRQSLGQGLEFLIYFQGNSAPDKSGLPSDRFSAERTGGSVSTLTIQRTQQEDSAVYLCASNPSGGHYEQYFGPGTRLTVT.